One and the same sample provided the 7 T cell receptor beta chains below, sequenced in a study of T cell repertoires in cytomegalovirus infection. Via MiXCR, TCRdb re-called the reads, giving one row per CDR3 protein. The data show about 180,000 distinct CDR3 sequences, around an eighth seen once. Sequenced input: PBMCs. Every receptor here comes from a human donor in good health (CMV status not recorded). Some clones in this sample may be carry-over from other donors' samples.

In this sample, this clonotype turned up many times. This chain links TRBV28 with TRBJ2-2, with a weak D call TRBD1 (5 bases). Germline V CDR1 and CDR2: MDHEN, SYDVKM. The length of the CDR3 is 13 residues. The V end lost 4 bases, the J end lost 8 bases, and 11 bases lay between the germline ends. CDR3 loop: CASSWSRVGELFF. CDR3 DNA: TGTGCCAGCAGTTGGAGCAGGGTAGGGGAGCTGTTTTTT.

This clonotype was counted many times. DNA of the CDR3: TGTGCCAGCACCGAACCCGGACTAGCGCCCTACAATGAGCAGTTCTTC. Its protein product is CASTEPGLAPYNEQFF. The chain joins TRBV11-2 to TRBJ2-1; 9 bases are a match to TRBD2. This CDR3 spans 16 amino acids. J gave up 2 bases and V 7 bases, and 9 bases lay outside the gene matches. Germline lookup yields CDR1 SGHAT and CDR2 FQNNGV.

The chain has TRBV30 and TRBJ2-1; 8 bases align to TRBD2. CDR3 length equals 14 residues. Unmatched junction bases numbered 9, after V lost 3 bases and J lost 8 bases. Germline V gene data show CDR1 as GTSNPN and CDR2 as SVGIG (reference sequence). CDR3 residues: CAWSPGRARDEQFF. DNA for the CDR3: TGTGCCTGGAGCCCCGGGAGGGCCAGGGATGAGCAGTTCTTC.

This clonotype was counted at least ten times. The gene calls are TRBV20-1 and TRBJ1-2; no clear D gene. V shed 6 bases and J shed 2 bases, with 10 bases lying between them. Germline V gene sequence: CDR1 DFQATT, CDR2 SNEGSKA (reference sequence). This CDR3 contains 12 residues. CDR3 DNA: TGCAGTGCCGTAGACGAGAACTATGGCTACACCTTC. Translated: CSAVDENYGYTF.

In its sample, this clonotype was seen many times. The rearrangement links TRBV7-2 to TRBJ2-3, with 9 nucleotides matching TRBD2. This CDR3 spans 15 amino acids. The V segment lost 4 bases and the J segment 5 bases; nucleotides outside the gene matches: 7. Germline V gives CDR1 SGHTA, CDR2 FQGNSA. CDR3: CASSSSGTLKDTQYF. The CDR3 nucleotides read TGTGCCAGCAGCTCTAGCGGGACCCTTAAAGATACGCAGTATTTT. Full variable domain (outside the CDR3, taken from reference TRBV7-2 and TRBJ2-3): GAGVSQSPSNKVTEKGKDVELRCDPISGHTALYWYRQSLGQGLEFLIYFQGNSAPDKSGLPSDRFSAERTGGSVSTLTIQRTQQEDSAVYLCASSSSGTLKDTQYFGPGTRLTVL.

This clonotype was detected a few times. The chain couples TRBV6-2 or TRBV6-3 to TRBJ2-1; D remains ambiguous. This CDR3 spans 15 amino acids. Between the trimmed V and J ends, which lost 2 bases and 7 bases, there was a span of 15 bases. Germline V gene data show CDR1 as MNHEY and CDR2 as SVGEGT. This chain's CDR3 is CASSYLLGIANEQFF. The CDR3 DNA is TGTGCCAGCAGTTACCTCCTCGGAATAGCTAATGAGCAGTTCTTC.

This clonotype was recorded many times. This chain uses TRBV7-2 with TRBJ2-3; D remains ambiguous. V was pared by 1 base and J by 10 bases, with 9 bases between. The CDR3 runs 12 residues. Germline V gene data show CDR1 as SGHTA and CDR2 as FQGNSA. DNA of the CDR3: TGTGCCAGCAGCTTAGATGGCGCGGCGCAGTATTTT. It yields the protein CASSLDGAAQYF.